This entry is about one T cell receptor (beta chain). The CDR3 regions of TCR beta were amplified from RNA transcripts. The HTBI primer set served for first-round RT-PCR of the TCR CDR3. TCRdb used MiXCR to reprocess the multiplex PCR reads, holding one entry per CDR3 protein. In the table there are about 720,000 distinct CDR3 sequences, 16% of which are singletons. This sample stems from a study of T cells in Graves' hyperthyroidism and ophthalmopathy. The V and J ends lost 5 bases and 7 bases, in that order; junction bases with no gene match: 6. CDR3 length equals 15 residues. Per germline, CDR1 SEHNR and CDR2 FQNEAQ (reference sequence).

Sequenced input: blood. The sequence derives from a man younger than 35 with Graves' hyperthyroidism. The chain carries TRBV7-9 and TRBJ2-7, with TRBD2 matching over 15 bases. The CDR3 DNA follows: TGTGCCAGCAGCACCCCGGGACTAGCGGGAGGAGAGCAGTACTTC. Its protein product is CASSTPGLAGGEQYF.